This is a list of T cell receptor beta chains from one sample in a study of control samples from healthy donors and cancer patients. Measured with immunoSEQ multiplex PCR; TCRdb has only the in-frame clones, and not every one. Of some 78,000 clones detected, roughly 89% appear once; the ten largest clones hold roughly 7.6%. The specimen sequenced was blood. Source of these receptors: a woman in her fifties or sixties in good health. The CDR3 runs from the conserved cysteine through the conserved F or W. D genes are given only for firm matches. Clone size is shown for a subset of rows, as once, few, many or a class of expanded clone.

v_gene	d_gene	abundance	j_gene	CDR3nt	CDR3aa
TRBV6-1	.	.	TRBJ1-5	TGTGCCAGCGGAGACAATCAGCCCCAGCATTTT	CASGDNQPQHF
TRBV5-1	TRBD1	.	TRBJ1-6	TGCGCCAGCAGCTTGGAAGTGGCAGGGGGCGTTTCACCCCTCCACTTT	CASSLEVAGGVSPLHF
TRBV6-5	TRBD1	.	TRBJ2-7	TGTGCCAGCAGGGGACAGACAGGGCGGGAGCAGTACTTC	CASRGQTGREQYF
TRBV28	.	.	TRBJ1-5	TGTGCCAGCAGCCCGGACGGCCATAGCTTTCAGCCCCAGCATTTT	CASSPDGHSFQPQHF
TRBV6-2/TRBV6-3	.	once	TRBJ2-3	TGTGCCAGCAGCCGCTTCGTCTACGATACGCAGTATTTT	CASSRFVYDTQYF
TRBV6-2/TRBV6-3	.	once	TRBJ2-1	TGTGCCAGCAGTTACTCGAATGCAGGTCCCTACAATGAGCAGTTCTTC	CASSYSNAGPYNEQFF
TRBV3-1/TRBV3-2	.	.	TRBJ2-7	TGTGCCAGCAGCCCGCACAGGGCTTCCTACGAGCAGTACTTC	CASSPHRASYEQYF
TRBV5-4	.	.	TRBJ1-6	TGTGCCAGCAGCCTACCCGACTCACCCCTCCACTTT	CASSLPDSPLHF
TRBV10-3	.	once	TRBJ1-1	TGTGCCATCAGTGAGTCGGGGGGGACGAAAGAGGCTTTCTTT	CAISESGGTKEAFF
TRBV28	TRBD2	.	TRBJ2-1	TGTGCCAGCAGCTCCCCGGGACTAGCGGGACGGATTGAGCAGTTCTTC	CASSSPGLAGRIEQFF
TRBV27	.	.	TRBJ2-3	TGTGCCAGCAGTTTACCCGAGGGGGGGAGCACAGATACGCAGTATTTT	CASSLPEGGSTDTQYF
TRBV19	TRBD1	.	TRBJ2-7	TGTGCCAGTAGTATGAAGGGACAGAAGTACTTC	CASSMKGQKYF
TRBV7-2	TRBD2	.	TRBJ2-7	TGTGCCAGCAGCTTAGCAGGGACTAGCAGCGAGCAGTACTTC	CASSLAGTSSEQYF
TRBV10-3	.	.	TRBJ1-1	TGTGCCATCAGCTCGTGGGACACTGAAGCTTTCTTT	CAISSWDTEAFF
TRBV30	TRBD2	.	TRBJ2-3	TGTGCCTGGAGTGTACCGACTAGCGGTTACCCAGATACGCAGTATTTT	CAWSVPTSGYPDTQYF
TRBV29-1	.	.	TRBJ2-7	TGCAGCGGGGGGGGTCAGGGGAGATACGAGCAGTACTTC	CSGGGQGRYEQYF
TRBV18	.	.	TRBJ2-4	TGTGCCAGCTCACCACCGTACGACACCAAAAACATTCAGTACTTC	CASSPPYDTKNIQYF
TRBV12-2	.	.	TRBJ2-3	TGTGCAAGTCGCTTTGCGGACGGAAGACCCACAGATACGCAGTATTTT	CASRFADGRPTDTQYF
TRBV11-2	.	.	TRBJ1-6	TGTGCCAGCAGCTTAGTCGGTCCCGCCTCTTCTATCCACTTT	CASSLVGPASSIHF
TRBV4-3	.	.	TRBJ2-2	TGCGCCAGCAGCGCGCGACTTTCCGGGGAGCTGTTTTTT	CASSARLSGELFF
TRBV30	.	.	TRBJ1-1	TGTGCCTGGATGGGTGACACGGCTGAAGCTTTCTTT	CAWMGDTAEAFF
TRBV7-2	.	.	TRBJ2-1	TGTGCCAGCAGCTTAGTTTCGCAACGGGAGCAGTTCTTC	CASSLVSQREQFF
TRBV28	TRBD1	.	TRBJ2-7	TGTGCCAGCAGTCTGACAGGGGGAAGTTACGAGCAGTACTTC	CASSLTGGSYEQYF
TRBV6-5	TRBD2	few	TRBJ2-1	TGTGCCAGCAGTACCAGGACTAGCAATGAGCAGTTCTTC	CASSTRTSNEQFF
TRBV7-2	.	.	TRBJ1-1	TGTGCCAGCAGCTCCCTGTCGGGGTACACTGAAGCTTTCTTT	CASSSLSGYTEAFF
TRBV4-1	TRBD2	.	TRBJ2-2	TGCGCCAGCAGCCGAACCTGGGAACGGGGGGGCTTAGCCGGGGAGCTGTTTTTT	CASSRTWERGGLAGELFF